The entry that follows covers one T cell receptor beta chain sequence. The antigen is undetermined. This entry is derived from a study of T cell responses to AZD1222 COVID-19 vaccine. Findings and limits, study-wide: Among AZD1222 vaccinees, only 5 or 6 were seropositive at baseline. Within unmutated variant regions lay the reported targets of nearly half of spike-specific TCRs. White British ancestry dominated among donors, who included more females, and clonal diversity was possibly underestimated. Spike-specific TCRs gained breadth and depth after people received two AZD1222 doses.

Profiled with immunoSEQ multiplex PCR; TCRdb holds only in-frame clones, not every one. The sample shows about 190,000 clones, around 90% of them seen only once. The CDR3 has 15 residues. Germline V gene data show CDR1 as MNHEY and CDR2 as SMNVEV (reference sequence). Between the trimmed V and J ends, which lost 0 bases and 4 bases, there was a span of 7 bases. The receptor was isolated from an adult in good health. The sample in question was peripheral blood, obtained on day 0 of AZD1222 vaccination. J is TRBJ1-6 and V is TRBV27, with TRBD1 as a possible D gene (5 bases). CDR3 bases: TGTGCCAGCAGTTTATCCAGGGCTTATAATTCACCCCTCCACTTT. Its translation: CASSLSRAYNSPLHF.